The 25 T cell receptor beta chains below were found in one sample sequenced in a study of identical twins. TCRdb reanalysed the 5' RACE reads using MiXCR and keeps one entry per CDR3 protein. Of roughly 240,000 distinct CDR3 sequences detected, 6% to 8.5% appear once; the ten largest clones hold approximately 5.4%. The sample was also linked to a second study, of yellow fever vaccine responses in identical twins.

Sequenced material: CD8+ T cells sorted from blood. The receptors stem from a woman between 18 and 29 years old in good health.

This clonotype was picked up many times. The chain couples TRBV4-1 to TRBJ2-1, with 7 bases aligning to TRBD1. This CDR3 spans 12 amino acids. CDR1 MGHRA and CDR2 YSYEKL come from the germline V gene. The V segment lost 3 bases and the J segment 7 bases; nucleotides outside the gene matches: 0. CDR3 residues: CASSQTGNEQFF. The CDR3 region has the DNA TGCGCCAGCAGCCAGACAGGGAATGAGCAGTTCTTC.

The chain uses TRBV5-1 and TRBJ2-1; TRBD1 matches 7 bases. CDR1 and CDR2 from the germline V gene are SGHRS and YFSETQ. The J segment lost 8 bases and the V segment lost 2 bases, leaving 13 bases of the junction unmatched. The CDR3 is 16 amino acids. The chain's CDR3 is CASSFLFDRDFDEQFF. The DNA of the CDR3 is TGCGCCAGCAGCTTCCTTTTTGACAGGGATTTCGATGAGCAGTTCTTC.

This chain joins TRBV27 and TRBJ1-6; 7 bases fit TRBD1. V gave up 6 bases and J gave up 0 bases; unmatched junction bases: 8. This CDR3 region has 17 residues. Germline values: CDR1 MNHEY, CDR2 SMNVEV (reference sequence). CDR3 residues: CASRGGQQSSYNSPLHF. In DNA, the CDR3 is TGTGCCAGCAGGGGGGGACAGCAGAGCTCCTATAATTCACCCCTCCACTTT.

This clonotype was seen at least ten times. The CDR3 sequence: CASSHNLGGNTEAFF. CDR3 nucleotide sequence: TGTGCCAGCAGCCATAACCTAGGTGGGAACACTGAAGCTTTCTTT. The V call is TRBV3-1, the J call TRBJ1-1; D remains unclear. The CDR3 covers 15 residues. Germline values: CDR1 LGHDT, CDR2 YNNKEL (reference sequence). Trimming pared 3 bases from V and 1 base from J, leaving 12 bases between.

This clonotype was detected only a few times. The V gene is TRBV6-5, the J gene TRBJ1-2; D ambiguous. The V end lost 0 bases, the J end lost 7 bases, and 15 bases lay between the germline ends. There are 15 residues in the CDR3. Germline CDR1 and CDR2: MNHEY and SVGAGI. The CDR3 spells CASSYSKPGLGGYTF. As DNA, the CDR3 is TGTGCCAGCAGTTACTCAAAACCCGGGCTTGGTGGCTACACCTTC.

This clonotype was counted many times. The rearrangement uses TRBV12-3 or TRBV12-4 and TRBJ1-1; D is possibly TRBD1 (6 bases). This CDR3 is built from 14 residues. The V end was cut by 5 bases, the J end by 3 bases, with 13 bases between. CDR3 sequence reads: CASSPQGTHTEAFF. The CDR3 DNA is TGTGCCAGCAGTCCACAGGGAACTCACACTGAAGCTTTCTTT.

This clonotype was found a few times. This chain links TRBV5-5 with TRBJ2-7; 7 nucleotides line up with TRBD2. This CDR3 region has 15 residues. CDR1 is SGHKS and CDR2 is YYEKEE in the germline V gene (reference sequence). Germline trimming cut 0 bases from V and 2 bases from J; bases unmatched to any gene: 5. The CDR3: CASSLAAGETYEQYF. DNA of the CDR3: TGTGCCAGCAGCTTGGCTGCGGGGGAGACCTACGAGCAGTACTTC.

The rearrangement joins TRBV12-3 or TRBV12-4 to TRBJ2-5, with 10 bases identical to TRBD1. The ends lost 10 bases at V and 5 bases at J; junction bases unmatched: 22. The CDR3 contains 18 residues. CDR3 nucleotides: TGTGCCATCTGTTTAGCCTTAGATCGGGACAGGGGAGGGGAGACCCAGTACTTC. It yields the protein CAICLALDRDRGGETQYF.

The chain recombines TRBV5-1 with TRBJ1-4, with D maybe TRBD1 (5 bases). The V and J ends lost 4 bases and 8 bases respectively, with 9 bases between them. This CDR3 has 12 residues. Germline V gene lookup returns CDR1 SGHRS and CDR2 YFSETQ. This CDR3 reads CASSDDSEKLFF. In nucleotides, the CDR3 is TGCGCCAGCAGCGACGACAGCGAAAAACTGTTTTTT.

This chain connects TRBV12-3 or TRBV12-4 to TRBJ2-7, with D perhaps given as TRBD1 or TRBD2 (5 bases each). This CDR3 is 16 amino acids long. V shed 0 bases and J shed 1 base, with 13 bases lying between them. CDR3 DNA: TGTGCCAGCAGTTTAGCCCGGGACGCGATATCCTACGAGCAGTACTTC. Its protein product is CASSLARDAISYEQYF.

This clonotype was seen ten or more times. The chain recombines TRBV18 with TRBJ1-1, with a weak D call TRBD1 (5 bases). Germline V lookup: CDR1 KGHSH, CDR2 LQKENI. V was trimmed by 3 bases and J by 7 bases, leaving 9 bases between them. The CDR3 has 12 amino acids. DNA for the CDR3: TGTGCCAGCTCACCGGGGACGGATGAAGCTTTCTTT. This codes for CASSPGTDEAFF.

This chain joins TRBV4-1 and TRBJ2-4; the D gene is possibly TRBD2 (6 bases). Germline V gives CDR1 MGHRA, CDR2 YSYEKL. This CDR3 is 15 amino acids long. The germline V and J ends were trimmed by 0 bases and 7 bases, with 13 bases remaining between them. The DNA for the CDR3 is TGCGCCAGCAGCCAAGATCGCGGGGTGGGGAACATTCAGTACTTC. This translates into CASSQDRGVGNIQYF.

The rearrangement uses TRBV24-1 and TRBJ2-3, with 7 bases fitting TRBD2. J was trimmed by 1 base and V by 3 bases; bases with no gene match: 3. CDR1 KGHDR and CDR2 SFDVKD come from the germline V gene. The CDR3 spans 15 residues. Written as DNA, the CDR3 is TGTGCCACCAGTGATCCCCGGGGGGGCACAGATACGCAGTATTTT. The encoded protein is CATSDPRGGTDTQYF.

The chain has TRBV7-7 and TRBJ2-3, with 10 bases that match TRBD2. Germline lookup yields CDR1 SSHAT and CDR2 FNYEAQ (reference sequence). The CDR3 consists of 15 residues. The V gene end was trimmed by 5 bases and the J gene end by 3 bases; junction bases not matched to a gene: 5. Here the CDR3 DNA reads TGTGCCAGCAGCCTAACTAGCGGGAAAACAGATACGCAGTATTTT. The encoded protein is CASSLTSGKTDTQYF.

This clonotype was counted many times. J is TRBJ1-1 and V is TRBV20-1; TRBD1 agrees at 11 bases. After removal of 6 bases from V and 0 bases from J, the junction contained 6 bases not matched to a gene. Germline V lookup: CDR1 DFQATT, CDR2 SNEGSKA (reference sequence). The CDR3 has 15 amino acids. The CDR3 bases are TGCAGTGCCAAATTGGACAGGGGGCTGAACACTGAAGCTTTCTTT. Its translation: CSAKLDRGLNTEAFF.

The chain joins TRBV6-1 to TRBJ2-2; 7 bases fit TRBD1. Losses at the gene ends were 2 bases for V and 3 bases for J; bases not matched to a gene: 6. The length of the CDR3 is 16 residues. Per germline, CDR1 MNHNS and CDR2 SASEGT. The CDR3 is CASSEPIGQDTGELFF. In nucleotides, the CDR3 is TGTGCCAGCAGTGAACCTATAGGACAGGACACCGGGGAGCTGTTTTTT.

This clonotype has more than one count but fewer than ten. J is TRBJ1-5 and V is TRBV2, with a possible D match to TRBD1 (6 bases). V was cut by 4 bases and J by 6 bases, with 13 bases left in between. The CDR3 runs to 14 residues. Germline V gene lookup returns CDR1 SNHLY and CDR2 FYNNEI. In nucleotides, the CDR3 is TGTGCCAGCAGTGGGGGGCAGGGAGGTCAGCCCCAGCATTTT. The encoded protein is CASSGGQGGQPQHF.

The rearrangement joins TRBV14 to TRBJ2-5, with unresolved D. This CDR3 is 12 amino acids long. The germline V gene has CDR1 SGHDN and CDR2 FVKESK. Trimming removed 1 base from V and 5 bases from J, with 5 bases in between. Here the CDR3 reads CASSQVRETQYF. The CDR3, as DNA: TGTGCCAGCAGCCAAGTTAGGGAGACCCAGTACTTC.

The CDR3 region has the DNA TGTGCCAGCAGTAAGACAGGGTTGGTATTCAATGAGCAGTTCTTC. Protein product: CASSKTGLVFNEQFF. The chain carries TRBV6-1 and TRBJ2-1; 7 bases are a match to TRBD1. V gave up 5 bases and J gave up 6 bases; unmatched junction bases: 10. Germline V CDR1 and CDR2: MNHNS, SASEGT. The CDR3 is made up of 15 amino acids.

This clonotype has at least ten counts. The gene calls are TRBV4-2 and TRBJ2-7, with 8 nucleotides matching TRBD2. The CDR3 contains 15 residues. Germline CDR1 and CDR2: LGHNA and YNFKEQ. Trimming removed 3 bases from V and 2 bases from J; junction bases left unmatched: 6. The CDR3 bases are TGTGCCAGCAGCCATGAAGCGGGAGTCCCCTACGAGCAGTACTTC. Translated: CASSHEAGVPYEQYF.

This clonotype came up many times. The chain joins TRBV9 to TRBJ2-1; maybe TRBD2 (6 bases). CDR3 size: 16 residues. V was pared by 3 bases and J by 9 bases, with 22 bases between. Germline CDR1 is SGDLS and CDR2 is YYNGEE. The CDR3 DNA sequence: TGTGCCAGCAGCGGGCCTTGGGGGGAACAGCTAGGTGAGCAGTTCTTC. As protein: CASSGPWGEQLGEQFF.

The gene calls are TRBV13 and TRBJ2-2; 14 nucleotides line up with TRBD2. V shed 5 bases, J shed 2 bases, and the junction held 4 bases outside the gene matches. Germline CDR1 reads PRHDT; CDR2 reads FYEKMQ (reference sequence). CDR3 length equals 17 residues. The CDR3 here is CASSPGLAGGNTGELFF. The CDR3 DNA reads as TGTGCCAGCAGCCCCGGACTAGCGGGAGGTAACACCGGGGAGCTGTTTTTT. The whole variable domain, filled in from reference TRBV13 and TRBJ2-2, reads AAGVIQSPRHLIKEKRETATLKCYPIPRHDTVYWYQQGPGQDPQFLISFYEKMQSDKGSIPDRFSAQQFSDYHSELNMSSLELGDSALYFCASSPGLAGGNTGELFFGEGSRLTVL.

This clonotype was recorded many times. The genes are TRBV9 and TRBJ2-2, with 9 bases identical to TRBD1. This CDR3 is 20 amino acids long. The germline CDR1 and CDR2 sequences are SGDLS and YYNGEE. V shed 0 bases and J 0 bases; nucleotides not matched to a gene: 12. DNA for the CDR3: TGTGCCAGCAGCGTAGCAGGGACAGGGTCGGTAGGAACGAACACCGGGGAGCTGTTTTTT. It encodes CASSVAGTGSVGTNTGELFF. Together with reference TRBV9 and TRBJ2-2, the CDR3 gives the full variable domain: DSGVTQTPKHLITATGQRVTLRCSPRSGDLSVYWYQQSLDQGLQFLIQYYNGEERAKGNILERFSAQQFPDLHSELNLSSLELGDSALYFCASSVAGTGSVGTNTGELFFGEGSRLTVL.

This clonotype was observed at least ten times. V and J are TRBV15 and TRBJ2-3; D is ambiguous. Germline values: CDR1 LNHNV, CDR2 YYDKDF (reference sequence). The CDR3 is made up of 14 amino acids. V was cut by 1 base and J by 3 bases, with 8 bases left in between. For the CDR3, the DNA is TGTGCCACCAGCAGAGTGGGGTCAACAGATACGCAGTATTTT. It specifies CATSRVGSTDTQYF.

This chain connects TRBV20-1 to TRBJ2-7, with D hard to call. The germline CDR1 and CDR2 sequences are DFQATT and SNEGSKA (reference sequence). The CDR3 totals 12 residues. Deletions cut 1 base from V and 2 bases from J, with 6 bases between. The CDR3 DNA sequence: TGCAGTGCTAGAGGGGCCCCCTACGAGCAGTACGTC. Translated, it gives CSARGAPYEQYV.